Listed here are 21 T cell receptor beta chains from one sample, sequenced in a study of blood T cell repertoires in COVID-19. Repertoires were generated with immunoSEQ multiplex PCR, while TCRdb's copy carries only in-frame clones and drops some. The sample has over 50,000 clones, 90% seen once. Sequences were obtained from peripheral blood. The receptor source for this set is a human donor with active COVID-19. The donor label of this sample is uncertain.

A few counts support this clone. The chain has TRBV29-1 and TRBJ2-7; 9 bases fit TRBD1. V gave up 6 bases and J gave up 7 bases; unmatched junction bases: 7. The V gene's germline CDR1 is SQVTM and CDR2 ANQGSEA. The CDR3 has 12 amino acids. The CDR3 sequence: CSVDRGGREQYF. The CDR3 DNA sequence: TGCAGCGTGGACAGGGGCGGAAGGGAGCAGTACTTC.

The gene calls are TRBV27 and TRBJ2-7; TRBD1 matches 7 bases. This CDR3 spans 18 amino acids. Germline loops: CDR1 MNHEY, CDR2 SMNVEV (reference sequence). V lost 6 bases and J lost 0; bases outside the gene matches: 17. CDR3 sequence (DNA): TGTGCCAGCAGAGCCGGCCTCCGAAACAGGGGTGGCTCCTACGAGCAGTACTTC. Amino acids: CASRAGLRNRGGSYEQYF.

Only a few counts were recorded for this clone. The V gene is TRBV6-6, the J gene TRBJ1-5, with a tentative D call TRBD1 (5 bases). CDR3 length: 15 residues. The V and J ends lost 8 bases and 3 bases respectively, with 17 bases between them. The germline V gene encodes CDR1 MNHNY and CDR2 SVGAGI (reference sequence). The CDR3 reads CASVMTVTVNQPQHF. The CDR3 DNA is TGTGCCAGCGTGATGACAGTGACAGTCAATCAGCCCCAGCATTTT.

The V call is TRBV9, the J call TRBJ2-5; 12 nucleotides match TRBD2. This CDR3 spans 14 amino acids. Germline V gene data show CDR1 as SGDLS and CDR2 as YYNGEE. J was trimmed by 5 bases and V by 4 bases; bases with no gene match: 3. CDR3 nucleotides: TGTGCCAGCAGCCCCACTAGCGGGAGGGAGACCCAGTACTTC. Translated: CASSPTSGRETQYF.

The chain links TRBV20-1 to TRBJ1-1, with D maybe TRBD1 (5 bases). Germline V gene sequence: CDR1 DFQATT, CDR2 SNEGSKA (reference sequence). Trimming removed 1 base from V and 10 bases from J, with 10 bases in between. This CDR3 has 11 residues. CDR3 coding DNA: TGCAGTGCTAGAGTCAGGGTAGCAGCTTTCTTT. Its protein product is CSARVRVAAFF.

The genes are TRBV29-1 and TRBJ1-2; D is perhaps TRBD1 (5 bases). The CDR3 extends over 13 amino acids. V lost 3 bases, J lost 3 bases, and 11 bases lay in between. Per the germline V gene, CDR1 is SQVTM and CDR2 is ANQGSEA. In DNA form, the CDR3 reads TGCAGCGTTGAGGCGGGGGAGGACTATGGCTACACCTTC. Its translation: CSVEAGEDYGYTF.

CDR3 DNA: TGTGCCAGCAGCGCGCGGGACCCCATATTTTCTGGCTACACCTTC. Encoded protein: CASSARDPIFSGYTF. J is TRBJ1-2 and V is TRBV9, with D possibly matching TRBD1 (5 bases). V was pared by 3 bases and J by 7 bases, with 19 bases between. Germline lookup yields CDR1 SGDLS and CDR2 YYNGEE. The CDR3 covers 15 residues.

The CDR3 region is CASSRDRGNEQFF. CDR3 coding DNA: TGTGCCAGCAGCAGAGACAGGGGAAATGAGCAGTTCTTC. V gene TRBV7-2 combines with J gene TRBJ2-1; the match to TRBD1 covers 8 bases. The CDR3 covers 13 residues. J was trimmed by 7 bases and V by 5 bases; bases with no gene match: 4. CDR1 is SGHTA and CDR2 is FQGNSA in the germline V gene.

This clone was seen a single time. This sequence joins TRBV15 and TRBJ2-7, with D maybe TRBD2 (5 bases). CDR3 length equals 17 residues. Germline V gives CDR1 LNHNV, CDR2 YYDKDF (reference sequence). Deletions cut 0 bases from V and 4 bases from J, with 19 bases between. CDR3 coding DNA: TGTGCCACCAGCAGAGATTACACTCAGAGAGGCGGGTACGAGCAGTACTTC. Protein: CATSRDYTQRGGYEQYF.

V and J are TRBV5-4 and TRBJ2-1, with 8 nucleotides matching TRBD2. CDR3 size: 17 residues. Looked up from germline, CDR1 is SGHNT and CDR2 is YYREEE (reference sequence). V lost 0 bases and J lost 4; bases outside the gene matches: 9. The CDR3 bases are TGTGCCAGCAGCTTGGAGGCTAGCGGGCCAATATACAATGAGCAGTTCTTC. Protein: CASSLEASGPIYNEQFF. Filled out from reference TRBV5-4 and TRBJ2-1, the complete variable domain reads ETGVTQSPTHLIKTRGQQVTLRCSSQSGHNTVSWYQQALGQGPQFIFQYYREEENGRGNFPPRFSGLQFPNYSSELNVNALELDDSALYLCASSLEASGPIYNEQFFGPGTRLTVL.

The genes are TRBV27 and TRBJ2-7; 8 bases map to TRBD1. CDR1 is MNHEY, CDR2 SMNVEV, per germline (reference sequence). The length of the CDR3 is 14 residues. V gave up 1 base and J gave up 4 bases; unmatched junction bases: 3. CDR3 nucleotides: TGTGCCAGCAGTTTATTGGGGACAGGTTACGAGCAGTACTTC. It codes for CASSLLGTGYEQYF.

This clone was seen only a few times. The chain combines TRBV27 with TRBJ2-7; 10 bases line up with TRBD2. This CDR3 region has 15 residues. The V gene's germline CDR1 is MNHEY and CDR2 SMNVEV (reference sequence). The trim removed 5 bases at V and 0 bases at J, leaving 4 bases unmatched. CDR3 region: CASSQGLAFSYEQYF. For the CDR3, the DNA is TGTGCCAGCAGTCAGGGACTAGCGTTCTCCTACGAGCAGTACTTC.

The chain links TRBV12-5 to TRBJ1-6; 10 bases match TRBD1. Trimming removed 5 bases from V and 9 bases from J; junction bases left unmatched: 19. Germline V lookup: CDR1 LGHNT, CDR2 FRNRAP. This CDR3 region has 19 residues. This CDR3 reads CASGLTWGTGEFGGSPLHF. CDR3 nucleotide sequence: TGTGCTAGTGGTCTCACCTGGGGGACAGGGGAATTTGGGGGTTCACCCCTCCACTTT.

This CDR3 reads CASSSFRGGELFF. The DNA of the CDR3 is TGTGCCAGCAGCTCTTTCAGGGGCGGGGAGCTGTTTTTT. The chain combines TRBV14 with TRBJ2-2; D might be TRBD1 (6 bases). The CDR3 totals 13 residues. Trimming pared 5 bases from V and 7 bases from J, leaving 11 bases between. The germline V gene encodes CDR1 SGHDN and CDR2 FVKESK. Full variable domain (missing parts from reference TRBV14 and TRBJ2-2): EAGVTQFPSHSVIEKGQTVTLRCDPISGHDNLYWYRRVMGKEIKFLLHFVKESKQDESGMPNNRFLAERTGGTYSTLKVQPAELEDSGVYFCASSSFRGGELFFGEGSRLTVL.

This clone was recorded only once. This chain connects TRBV15 to TRBJ2-1, with D unclear. Looked up from germline, CDR1 is LNHNV and CDR2 is YYDKDF (reference sequence). This CDR3 comprises 13 residues. V gave up 1 base and J gave up 8 bases, with 9 bases separating them. In nucleotides, the CDR3 is TGTGCCACCAGCAGAGTCCCATCGGATGAGCAGTTCTTC. It yields the protein CATSRVPSDEQFF.

The chain links TRBV4-2 to TRBJ1-4; unclear D gene. CDR1 and CDR2 (germline): LGHNA, YNFKEQ. This CDR3 has 13 residues. Trimming left V 1 base short and J 4 bases short, with 4 bases between. CDR3 nucleotides: TGTGCCAGCAGCCAAGCCCTTAATGAAAAACTGTTTTTT. As protein: CASSQALNEKLFF.

The J gene is TRBJ2-7, the V gene TRBV6-2 or TRBV6-3, with TRBD1 matching 7 bases. The V gene's germline CDR1 is MNHEY and CDR2 SVGEGT. The CDR3 is made up of 14 amino acids. With V trimmed by 2 bases and J by 3 bases, 4 bases remained unmatched. CDR3 residues: CASSYGRQGYEQYV. The DNA for the CDR3 is TGTGCCAGCAGTTACGGAAGACAGGGCTACGAGCAGTACGTC.

This chain joins TRBV7-8 and TRBJ2-1; TRBD1 might be the D (5 bases). The CDR3 is 15 amino acids. V was pared by 1 base and J by 7 bases, with 14 bases between. Germline V gene lookup returns CDR1 SGHVS and CDR2 FQNEAQ. The CDR3 spells CASSLGVQAENEQFF. CDR3 nucleotides: TGTGCCAGCAGCTTAGGGGTACAGGCGGAGAATGAGCAGTTCTTC.

The CDR3 DNA sequence: TGTGCCAGCAGTTCGGGACAGCGGGGCTACACCTTC. Its translation is CASSSGQRGYTF. The chain recombines TRBV28 with TRBJ1-2; TRBD1 matches at 7 bases. Germline CDR1 and CDR2: MDHEN and SYDVKM. V was pared by 4 bases and J by 8 bases, with 4 bases of the junction left unmatched. The CDR3 has 12 residues.

The chain combines TRBV5-6 with TRBJ1-5, with D tentatively TRBD1 (5 bases). This CDR3 is 15 amino acids long. CDR1 is SGHDT, CDR2 YYEEEE, per germline. The V end lost 6 bases, the J end lost 7 bases, and 20 bases lay between the germline ends. CDR3 loop: CASKTAGRSQQPQHF. Written as DNA, the CDR3 is TGTGCCAGCAAAACCGCGGGACGGTCACAACAGCCCCAGCATTTT. The variable domain in full, with the rest retrieved from reference TRBV5-6 and TRBJ1-5, is DAGVTQSPTHLIKTRGQQVTLRCSPKSGHDTVSWYQQALGQGPQFIFQYYEEEERQRGNFPDRFSGHQFPNYSSELNVNALLLGDSALYLCASKTAGRSQQPQHFGDGTRLSIL.

The chain employs TRBV5-6 and TRBJ2-2; perhaps TRBD2 as D (5 bases). CDR3 length: 13 amino acids. Germline CDR1 is SGHDT and CDR2 is YYEEEE. The V end was cut by 2 bases, the J end by 5 bases, with 7 bases between. The CDR3 is CASSFGETGELFF. The CDR3 DNA reads as TGTGCCAGCAGCTTCGGGGAGACCGGGGAGCTGTTTTTT.